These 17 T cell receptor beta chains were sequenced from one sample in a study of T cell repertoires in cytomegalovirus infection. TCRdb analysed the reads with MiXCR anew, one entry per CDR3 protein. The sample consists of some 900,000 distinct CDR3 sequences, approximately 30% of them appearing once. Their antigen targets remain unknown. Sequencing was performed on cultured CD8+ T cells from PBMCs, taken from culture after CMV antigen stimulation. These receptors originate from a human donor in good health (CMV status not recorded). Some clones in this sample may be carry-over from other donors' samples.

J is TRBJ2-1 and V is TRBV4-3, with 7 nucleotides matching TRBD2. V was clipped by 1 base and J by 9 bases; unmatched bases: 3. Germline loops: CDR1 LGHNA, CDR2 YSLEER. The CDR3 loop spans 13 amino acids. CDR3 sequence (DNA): TGCGCCAGCAGCCAAGGGGGGGGAGGTGAGCAGTTCTTC. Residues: CASSQGGGGEQFF.

The CDR3 sequence is CASSYVWSGESLETQYF. CDR3 DNA sequence: TGTGCCAGCAGTTACGTGTGGTCAGGGGAGAGCTTGGAGACCCAGTACTTC. The chain combines TRBV6-5 with TRBJ2-5; D is possibly TRBD1 (6 bases). This CDR3 has 17 residues. V gave up 2 bases and J gave up 5 bases, with 21 bases separating them. Germline CDR1 reads MNHEY; CDR2 reads SVGAGI.

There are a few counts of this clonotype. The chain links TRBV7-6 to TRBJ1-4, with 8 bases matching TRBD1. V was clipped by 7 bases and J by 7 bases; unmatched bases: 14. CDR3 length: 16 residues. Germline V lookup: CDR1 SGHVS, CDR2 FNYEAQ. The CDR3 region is CASTPLGAGGGEKLFF. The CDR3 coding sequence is TGTGCCAGCACCCCTTTGGGCGCAGGGGGCGGTGAAAAACTGTTTTTT.

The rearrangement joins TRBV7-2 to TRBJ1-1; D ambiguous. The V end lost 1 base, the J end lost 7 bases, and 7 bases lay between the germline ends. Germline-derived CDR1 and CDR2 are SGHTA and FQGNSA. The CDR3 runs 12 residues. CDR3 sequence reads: CASSLVSVEAFF. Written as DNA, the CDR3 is TGTGCCAGCAGCTTAGTATCTGTTGAAGCTTTCTTT.

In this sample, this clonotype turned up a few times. In DNA form, the CDR3 reads TGTGCCAGCAGCACAGAAGAGGGGGTAGAGACCCAGTACTTC. It translates to CASSTEEGVETQYF. The rearrangement uses TRBV7-9 and TRBJ2-5; D possibly corresponds to TRBD1 (6 bases). The V gene lost 5 bases and the J gene lost 4 bases, with 14 bases spanning the gap. From germline, CDR1 is SEHNR and CDR2 FQNEAQ (reference sequence). The CDR3 extends over 14 amino acids.

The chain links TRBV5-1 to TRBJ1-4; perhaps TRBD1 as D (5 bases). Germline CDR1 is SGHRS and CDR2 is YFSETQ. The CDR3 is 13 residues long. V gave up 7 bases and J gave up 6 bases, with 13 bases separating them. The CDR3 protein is CASQRGGDEKLFF. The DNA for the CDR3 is TGCGCCAGCCAACGGGGGGGTGATGAAAAACTGTTTTTT. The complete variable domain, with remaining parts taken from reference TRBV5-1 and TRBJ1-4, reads KAGVTQTPRYLIKTRGQQVTLSCSPISGHRSVSWYQQTPGQGLQFLFEYFSETQRNKGNFPGRFSGRQFSNSRSEMNVSTLELGDSALYLCASQRGGDEKLFFGSGTQLSVL.

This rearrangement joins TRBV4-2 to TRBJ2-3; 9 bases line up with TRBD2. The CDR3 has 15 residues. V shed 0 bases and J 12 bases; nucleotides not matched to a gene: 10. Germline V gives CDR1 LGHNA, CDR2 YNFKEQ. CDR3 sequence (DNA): TGTGCCAGCAGCCAAGAAATGTCTAGCGGGGCCCCTCAGTATTTT. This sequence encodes CASSQEMSSGAPQYF.

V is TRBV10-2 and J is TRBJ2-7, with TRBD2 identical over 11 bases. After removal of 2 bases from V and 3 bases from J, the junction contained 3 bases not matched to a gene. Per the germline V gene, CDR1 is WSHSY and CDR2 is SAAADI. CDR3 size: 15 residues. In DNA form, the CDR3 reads TGCGCCAGCAGTGAGAGACTAGCGGGGTTCTACGAGCAGTACTTC. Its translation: CASSERLAGFYEQYF.

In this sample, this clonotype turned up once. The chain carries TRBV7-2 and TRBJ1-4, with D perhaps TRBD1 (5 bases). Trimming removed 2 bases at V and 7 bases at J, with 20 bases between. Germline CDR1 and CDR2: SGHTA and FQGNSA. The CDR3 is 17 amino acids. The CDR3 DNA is TGTGCCAGCAGCTTAAGGCAGGGATGGAGTTATGGTGAAAAACTGTTTTTT. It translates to CASSLRQGWSYGEKLFF.

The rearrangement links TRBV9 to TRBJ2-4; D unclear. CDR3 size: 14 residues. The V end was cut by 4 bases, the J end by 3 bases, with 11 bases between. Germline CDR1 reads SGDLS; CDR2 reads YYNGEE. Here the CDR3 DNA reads TGTGCCAGCAGCACTTCAGGTGGCAAAAACATTCAGTACTTC. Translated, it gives CASSTSGGKNIQYF.

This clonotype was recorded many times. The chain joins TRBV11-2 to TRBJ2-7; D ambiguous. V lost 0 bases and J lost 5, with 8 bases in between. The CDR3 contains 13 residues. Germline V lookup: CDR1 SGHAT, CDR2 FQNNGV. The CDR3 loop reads CASSLDLLDEQYV. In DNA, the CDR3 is TGTGCCAGCAGCTTAGATCTTCTGGACGAGCAGTACGTC.

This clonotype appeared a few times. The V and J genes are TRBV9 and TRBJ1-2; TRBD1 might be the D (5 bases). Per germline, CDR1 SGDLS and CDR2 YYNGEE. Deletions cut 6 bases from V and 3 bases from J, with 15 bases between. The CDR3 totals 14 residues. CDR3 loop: CASKGPTAHYGYTF. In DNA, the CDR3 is TGTGCCAGCAAGGGGCCGACAGCCCACTATGGCTACACCTTC.

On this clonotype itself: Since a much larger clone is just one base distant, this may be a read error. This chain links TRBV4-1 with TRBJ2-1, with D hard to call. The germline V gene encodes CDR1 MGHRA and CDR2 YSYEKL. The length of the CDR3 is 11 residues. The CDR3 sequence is CANSQDNEQFF. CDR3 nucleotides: TGTGCCAACAGCCAAGACAATGAGCAGTTCTTC.

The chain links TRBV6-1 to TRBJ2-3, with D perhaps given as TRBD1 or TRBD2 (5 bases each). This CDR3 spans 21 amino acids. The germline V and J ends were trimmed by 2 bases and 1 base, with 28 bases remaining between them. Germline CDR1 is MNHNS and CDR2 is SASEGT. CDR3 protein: CASSENDPRRFRGRGTDTQYF. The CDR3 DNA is TGTGCCAGCAGTGAAAACGACCCACGGCGGTTCCGGGGCCGGGGCACAGATACGCAGTATTTT.

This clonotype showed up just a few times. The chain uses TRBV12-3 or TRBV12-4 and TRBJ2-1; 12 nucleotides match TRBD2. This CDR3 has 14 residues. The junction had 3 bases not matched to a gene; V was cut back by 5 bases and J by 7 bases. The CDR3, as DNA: TGTGCCAGCAGTAGGACTAGCGGGGCAAATGAGCAGTTCTTC. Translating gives CASSRTSGANEQFF.

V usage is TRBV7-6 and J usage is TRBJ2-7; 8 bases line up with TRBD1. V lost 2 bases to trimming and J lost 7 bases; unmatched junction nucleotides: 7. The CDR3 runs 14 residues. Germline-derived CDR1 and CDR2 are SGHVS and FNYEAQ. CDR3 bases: TGTGCCAGCAGCTTACGACAGGGGTCTGGAGAGCAGTACTTC. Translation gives CASSLRQGSGEQYF.

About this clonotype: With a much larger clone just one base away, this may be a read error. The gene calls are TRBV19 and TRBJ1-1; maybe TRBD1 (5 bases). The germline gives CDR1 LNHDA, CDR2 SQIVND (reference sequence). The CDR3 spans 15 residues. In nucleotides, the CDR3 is TGTGTCAGTAGTATGCGTCGAGGGGCCGACACTGAAGCTTTCTTT. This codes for CVSSMRRGADTEAFF.